This T cell receptor (beta chain) was recovered during a study of blood T cell repertoires in COVID-19. At the level of the study: Acute-phase and convalescent COVID-19 samples originated in the United States, Italy and Spain. The analysed material was cDNA or gDNA that came from T cells, B-cell-depleted T cells, or PBMCs.

Participants came from about two dozen US areas, aged roughly 18 to 95 years. This table comes from immunoSEQ multiplex PCR, and its TCRdb copy is limited to in-frame clones, with some not included. The top ten clones hold 3% to 4.5% of a sample with under 250,000 clones, about four fifths of them seen once. The source is a woman between 35 and 50 years old who had been exposed to COVID-19. Material: PBMCs or T cells enriched from blood (not recorded which).

CDR3 in amino acids: CASSETKNSGANVLTF. CDR3 nucleotides: TGTGCCAGCAGCGAAACAAAGAACTCTGGGGCCAACGTCCTGACTTTC. This chain connects TRBV6-6 to TRBJ2-6; no clear D gene. The CDR3 covers 16 residues. The V and J ends lost 6 bases and 0 bases respectively, with 12 bases between them. Germline values: CDR1 MNHNY, CDR2 SVGAGI (reference sequence).